This TCR beta chain was identified during a study of post-analysis software for immune sequencing data. In the study overall: The patients showed relapsing-remitting, secondary progressive and progressive-relapsing multiple sclerosis courses.

CDR3 length: 14 residues. CDR1 is SQVTM, CDR2 ANQGSEA, per germline. Trimming stripped 2 bases from V and 4 bases from J, with 14 bases between. Study-level findings and limits: Samples prepared in the same batch strongly co-clustered by F measure. Controls' normalized Chao1 diversity significantly exceeded that of multiple sclerosis patients. The study found TRBV5-6, TRBV5-1 and TRBV20-1 among 5 or 6 TRBV segments more frequent in patients than controls.

The authors incorporated unique molecular identifiers into the TCR beta cDNA libraries. It was from roughly 1 to 10 million T cells that 500,000 or so cDNA molecules came. TCRdb reprocessed the PCR reads via MiXCR and lists one record per CDR3 protein. This sample carries hundreds of thousands of distinct CDR3 sequences, around 27% of them seen once, and the ten largest clones take 0.5% to 0.6%. Only one count was recorded for this clonotype. Its antigen is not known. The V gene is TRBV29-1, the J gene TRBJ1-2; D is perhaps TRBD1 (6 bases). The sequencing sample was made of blood. The receptor's source is a girl aged 5-17 years with multiple sclerosis. Here the CDR3 reads CSVERGTGVYGYTF. CDR3 DNA sequence: TGCAGCGTTGAAAGGGGGACGGGGGTCTATGGCTACACCTTC.